The rows below give T cell receptor beta chains drawn from one sample of a study of blood T cell repertoires in COVID-19. Sequencing used immunoSEQ multiplex PCR; TCRdb keeps in-frame clones, though not all of them. The sample consists of roughly 500,000 clones, 89% of them appearing once. Sequenced sample: peripheral blood. The receptors come from a man younger than 35 with COVID-19, enrolled during active disease. CDR3s include the opening cysteine and the closing phenylalanine or tryptophan. D genes are given only for firm matches. Expanded clones get a size class; other rows say once, few or many, or leave the size out.

V gene	clone size	D gene	J gene	CDR3 DNA	CDR3 protein
TRBV5-1	-	-	TRBJ1-1	TGCGCCAGCAGCTGGGGACTTACGAACACTGAAGCTTTCTTT	CASSWGLTNTEAFF
TRBV3-1/TRBV3-2	-	-	TRBJ2-3	TGTGCCAGCAGCCAAGGTCGGGATACGCAGTATTTT	CASSQGRDTQYF
TRBV6-2/TRBV6-3	-	TRBD1	TRBJ1-4	TGTGCCAGCAGCCAGAGGACAGGGAATGAAAAACTGTTTTTT	CASSQRTGNEKLFF
TRBV9	-	TRBD1	TRBJ1-2	TGTGCCAGCAGCGTCGGGACAGGGGTGTCCAACTATGGCTACACCTTC	CASSVGTGVSNYGYTF
TRBV30	-	-	TRBJ2-5	TGTGCCTGCCCCTGGGTAGGGAGAGGCCAAGAGACCCAGTACTTC	CACPWVGRGQETQYF
TRBV5-1	-	-	TRBJ2-5	TGCGCCAGCAGCTGGATAATTAGCGAGGGAGGGACCCAGTACTTC	CASSWIISEGGTQYF
TRBV11-2	-	-	TRBJ2-7	TGTGCCAGCAGCTTAGTCTCGGGAGCGGAGCAGTACTTC	CASSLVSGAEQYF
TRBV9	-	-	TRBJ2-7	TGTGCCAGCAGCGTACAGGCCTCCTACGAGCAGTACTTC	CASSVQASYEQYF
TRBV3-1/TRBV3-2	once	TRBD2	TRBJ2-5	TGTGCCAGCAGCCAAGCTAGCGGGGGGGCGTACCAAGAGACCCAGTACTTC	CASSQASGGAYQETQYF
TRBV19	-	TRBD1	TRBJ2-7	TGTGCCAGTAGTACGCCGGGACAGACTTCCTACGAGCAGTACTTC	CASSTPGQTSYEQYF
TRBV2	-	-	TRBJ2-3	TGTGCCAGCAAGGGGCTACCCATTGATACGCAGTATTTT	CASKGLPIDTQYF
TRBV2	-	TRBD2	TRBJ2-6	TGTGCCAGCAGTGATCTTTTTGGGGGGGTGACTGGGGCCAACGTCCTGACTTTC	CASSDLFGGVTGANVLTF
TRBV5-5	-	-	TRBJ2-7	TGTGCCAGCAGCTTGGCAATCGGGGGAAACGCCTACGAGCAGTACTTC	CASSLAIGGNAYEQYF
TRBV10-2	once	TRBD2	TRBJ2-7	TGCGCCAGCAGTGACTCTAGACTAGCGCTCTCCTACGAGCAGTACTTC	CASSDSRLALSYEQYF
TRBV19	-	-	TRBJ1-4	TGTGCCAGTATGGGGACTGATTCGGGTGAAAAACTGTTTTTT	CASMGTDSGEKLFF
TRBV7-9	-	TRBD2	TRBJ2-7	TGTGCCAGCAGCTTATGGACTAGCGGGAGACTTGAGTACGAGCAGTACTTC	CASSLWTSGRLEYEQYF
TRBV27	-	-	TRBJ2-5	TGTGCCAGCAGCAGGACTCCTACTCAAGGGGAGACCCAGTACTTC	CASSRTPTQGETQYF
TRBV25-1	-	-	TRBJ1-2	TGTGCCAGCACCTCCGTTGGAGCGATTGGCTACACCTTC	CASTSVGAIGYTF
TRBV5-1	few	-	TRBJ2-2	TGCGCCAGCAGCTTGGTAGGGGGAGAAGGGGCCGGGGAGCTGTTTTTT	CASSLVGGEGAGELFF
TRBV6-5	-	TRBD1	TRBJ1-5	TGTGCCAGCAGCAGGGACAGGAATCAGCCCCAGCATTTT	CASSRDRNQPQHF
TRBV11-2	-	TRBD2	TRBJ2-3	TGTGCCAGCAGCTTAGGGGACATCTTAGCGGGAGAAACAGATACGCAGTATTTT	CASSLGDILAGETDTQYF
TRBV11-3	-	TRBD1	TRBJ2-2	TGTGCCAGCAGCTCCGGGACAGGGACCGGGGAGCTGTTTTTT	CASSSGTGTGELFF
TRBV12-3/TRBV12-4	-	TRBD2	TRBJ2-3	TGTGCCAGCAGCACGGGGGGGCCCCTGGCGCAGTATTTT	CASSTGGPLAQYF
TRBV19	-	-	TRBJ2-5	TGTGCCAGTAGTAGGGGGGGCGCCCCGGGGACCCAGTACTTC	CASSRGGAPGTQYF
TRBV27	once	-	TRBJ2-5	TGTGCCAGCAGTTCCGGGACTTTCCCCGGGCTGGGTGAGACCCAGTACTTC	CASSSGTFPGLGETQYF
TRBV9	-	-	TRBJ1-2	TGTGCCAGCAGCGTAGGAGAGGGTCCCTATGGCTACACCTTC	CASSVGEGPYGYTF
TRBV11-2	-	-	TRBJ2-7	TGTGCCAGCAGGGGCCCTTTGAGAGACGAGCAGTACTTC	CASRGPLRDEQYF
TRBV7-3	-	-	TRBJ2-3	TGTGCCAGCAGCTTGGGTACGGCAGGAGATACGCAGTATTTT	CASSLGTAGDTQYF
TRBV12-5	-	-	TRBJ2-5	TGTGCTAGTGTTGCGGGGTTCCAAGAGACCCAGTACTTC	CASVAGFQETQYF
TRBV4-1	once	TRBD1	TRBJ1-2	TGCGCCAGCAGCCAAGAAGGGCAGGGGGGCTATGGCTACACCTTC	CASSQEGQGGYGYTF
TRBV14	-	-	TRBJ2-1	TGTGCCAGCAGCCAAGACCATTCCTACAATGAGCAGTTCTTC	CASSQDHSYNEQFF
TRBV2	-	-	TRBJ1-6	TGTGCCAGCAGTGATCAGGGTGGGAGGGATTCACCCCTCCACTTT	CASSDQGGRDSPLHF
TRBV9	-	TRBD2	TRBJ2-2	TGTGCCAGCAGCGTCCTAGCGGGAGGGGCCGGGGAGCTGTTTTTT	CASSVLAGGAGELFF
TRBV7-9	-	-	TRBJ1-2	TGTGCCAGCCGAGGGCTTACTAACTATGGCTACACCTTC	CASRGLTNYGYTF
TRBV29-1	-	-	TRBJ2-1	TGCAGCGTTGTCAGTCATGAGCAGTTCTTC	CSVVSHEQFF
TRBV18	-	TRBD1	TRBJ2-3	TGTGCCAGCTCACCATTCCAGGACAGGGGTACAGATACGCAGTATTTT	CASSPFQDRGTDTQYF
TRBV25-1	-	-	TRBJ2-7	TGTGCCAGCAGGGGAACAGGGTCTTTTTACGAGCAGTACTTC	CASRGTGSFYEQYF
TRBV4-1	-	TRBD2	TRBJ2-5	TGCGCCAGCAGCCAAGATTTCCCCGGGGGGGCCCGGGAGACCCAGTACTTC	CASSQDFPGGARETQYF
TRBV4-2	-	TRBD2	TRBJ2-1	TGTGCCAGCGGGTCCATGGGTAGCGGGGGGGCGAGGCAGTTCTTC	CASGSMGSGGARQFF
TRBV10-2	-	-	TRBJ2-7	TGCGCCAGCAGTACCAACAGGAACGAGCAGTACTTC	CASSTNRNEQYF
TRBV28	-	TRBD1	TRBJ1-5	TGTGCCAGCAGCTTGGGACAGGGGGCTTGGCAGCCCCAGCATTTT	CASSLGQGAWQPQHF
TRBV18	-	-	TRBJ1-1	TGTGCCAGCTCACCACAACAGGGCATGACGAACACTGAAGCTTTCTTT	CASSPQQGMTNTEAFF
TRBV5-6	-	TRBD2	TRBJ2-5	TGTGCCAGCAATACCGGGGGGGTTCAAGAGACCCAGTACTTC	CASNTGGVQETQYF
TRBV7-9	-	-	TRBJ2-4	TGTGCCAGCAGCTTATATTCGACAATAGGCCTAGCCAAAAACATTCAGTACTTC	CASSLYSTIGLAKNIQYF
TRBV18	-	-	TRBJ2-7	TGTGCCAGCTCACCAACCCGACGGGTCCCAGGGGAGAAGCAGTACTTC	CASSPTRRVPGEKQYF
TRBV11-3	-	TRBD2	TRBJ2-2	TGTGCCAGCAGCTCTAGCGGGAGTTCCGGCGGGGAGCTGTTTTTT	CASSSSGSSGGELFF
TRBV4-1	-	-	TRBJ1-4	TGCGCCAGCAGCCAAGTTGCGGGGCCTTCTAATGAAAAACTGTTTTTT	CASSQVAGPSNEKLFF
TRBV19	-	-	TRBJ1-5	TGTGCGAGTACCCCCACCCGGCAGGGTAGCAATCAGCCCCAGCATTTT	CASTPTRQGSNQPQHF
TRBV6-5	-	-	TRBJ1-5	TGTGCCAGCAGTTCACTAAGCAGGGGCAATCAGCCCCAGCATTTT	CASSSLSRGNQPQHF
TRBV11-2	-	-	TRBJ2-2	TGTGCCCTGGGAGGGGGGCCTATCAACACCGGGGAGCTGTTTTTT	CALGGGPINTGELFF
TRBV11-3	-	TRBD2	TRBJ2-7	TGTGCCAGCAGCCGGGGAGGGTCGGGAGCTTACGAGCAGTACTTC	CASSRGGSGAYEQYF
TRBV7-9	once	TRBD1	TRBJ1-5	TGTGCCAGCAGCGACAGGGGGGGCAATCAGCCCCAGCATTTT	CASSDRGGNQPQHF
TRBV7-2	-	-	TRBJ2-7	TGTGCCAGCAGCTTAGAGCTGTCCTCCGACGAGCAGTACTTC	CASSLELSSDEQYF
TRBV5-8	few	-	TRBJ1-1	TGTGCCAGCAGCCCGGAGGGGACTCTGAACACTGAAGCTTTCTTT	CASSPEGTLNTEAFF